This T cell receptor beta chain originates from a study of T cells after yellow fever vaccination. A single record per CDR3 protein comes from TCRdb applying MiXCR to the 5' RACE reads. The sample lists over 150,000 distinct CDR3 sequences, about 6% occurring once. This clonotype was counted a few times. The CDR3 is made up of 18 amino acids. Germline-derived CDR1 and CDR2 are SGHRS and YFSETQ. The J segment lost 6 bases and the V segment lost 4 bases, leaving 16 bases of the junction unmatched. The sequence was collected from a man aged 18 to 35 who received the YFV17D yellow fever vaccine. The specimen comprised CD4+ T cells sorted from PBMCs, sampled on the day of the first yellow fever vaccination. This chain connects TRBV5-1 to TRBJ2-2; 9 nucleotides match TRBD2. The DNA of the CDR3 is TGCGCCAGCAGCGCGACCCTAGCGGGGCCACCACTTCCCGGGGAGCTGTTTTTT. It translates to CASSATLAGPPLPGELFF.